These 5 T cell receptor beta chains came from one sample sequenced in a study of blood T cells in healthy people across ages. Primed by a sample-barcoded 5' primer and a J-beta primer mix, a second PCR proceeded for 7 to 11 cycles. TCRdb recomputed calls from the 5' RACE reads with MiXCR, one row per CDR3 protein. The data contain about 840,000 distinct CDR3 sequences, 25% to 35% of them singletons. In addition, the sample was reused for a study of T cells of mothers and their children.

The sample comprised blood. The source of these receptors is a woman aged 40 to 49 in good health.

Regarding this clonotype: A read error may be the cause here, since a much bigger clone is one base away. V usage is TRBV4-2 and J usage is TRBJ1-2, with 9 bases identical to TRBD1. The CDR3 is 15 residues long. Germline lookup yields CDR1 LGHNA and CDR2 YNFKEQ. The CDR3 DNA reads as TGTGCCAGCAGCTCCTCGACAGGGGGTATTTATGGCTGCACCTTC. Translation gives CASSSSTGGIYGCTF.

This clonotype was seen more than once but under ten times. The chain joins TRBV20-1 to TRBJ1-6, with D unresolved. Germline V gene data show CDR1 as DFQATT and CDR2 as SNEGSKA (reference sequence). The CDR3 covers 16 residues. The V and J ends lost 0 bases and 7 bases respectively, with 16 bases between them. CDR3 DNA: TGCAGTGCTAGAGATGGAGCCCTTTACGCCAATTCACCCCTCCACTTT. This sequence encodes CSARDGALYANSPLHF.

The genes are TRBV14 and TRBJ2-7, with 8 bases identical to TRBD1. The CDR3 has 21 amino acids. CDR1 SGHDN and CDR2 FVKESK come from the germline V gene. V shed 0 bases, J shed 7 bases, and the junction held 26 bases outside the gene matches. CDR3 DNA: TGTGCCAGCAGCCAAGAGGCAACGCAGGGGGCTTCTACCTACCCACCCAATGAGCAGTACTTC. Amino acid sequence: CASSQEATQGASTYPPNEQYF.

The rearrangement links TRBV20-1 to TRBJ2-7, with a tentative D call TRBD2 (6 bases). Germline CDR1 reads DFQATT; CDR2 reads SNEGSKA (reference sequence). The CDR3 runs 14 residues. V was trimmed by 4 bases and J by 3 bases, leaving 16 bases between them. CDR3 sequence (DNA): TGCAGTGCTAAGGGAGGCGGGGTGGACTACGAGCAGTACTTC. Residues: CSAKGGGVDYEQYF.

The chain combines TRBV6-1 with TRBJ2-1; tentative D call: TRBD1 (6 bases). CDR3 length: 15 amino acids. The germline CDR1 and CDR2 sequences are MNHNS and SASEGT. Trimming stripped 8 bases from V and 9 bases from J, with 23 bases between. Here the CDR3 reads CASLDRDKKRSEQFF. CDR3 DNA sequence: TGTGCCAGCCTCGACCGGGACAAGAAGCGGAGTGAGCAGTTCTTC.